This TCR beta chain was identified during a study of blood T cell repertoires in COVID-19. Study overall: Collection of acute and convalescent COVID-19 samples took place in the United States, Italy and Spain.

The repertoire was sequenced with immunoSEQ multiplex PCR; TCRdb's copy has only in-frame clones and lacks some. The data show 180,000 or so clones, 88% seen once. This sequence was found in a woman in her 30s with acute or convalescent COVID-19. Source material: peripheral blood.

The CDR3 sequence: CASSLQQSMNTEAFF. As DNA, the CDR3 is TGTGCCAGCTCACTACAACAGAGCATGAACACTGAAGCTTTCTTT. This chain connects TRBV18 to TRBJ1-1; D is ambiguous. Germline V gene lookup returns CDR1 KGHSH and CDR2 LQKENI. Trimming took 4 bases from V and 0 from J, leaving 12 bases between them. This CDR3 is built from 15 residues.